This TCR beta chain was retrieved from a study of spatial heterogeneity in lung cancer (dated by TCRdb to between 2018 and 2021). Regarding the research as a whole: More beta-chain than alpha-chain transcripts were consistently detected, likely reflecting higher beta-chain transcript abundance. In non-small cell lung cancer, the study quantitatively compared TCR alpha and beta repertoires across several tumor regions, matched nontumor lung, and blood. Both alpha and beta chains were TCR-sequenced in samples taken at surgery, namely 220 tumor regions, more than 62 matched nontumor lung samples and 55 to 60 PBMC samples. TCR repertoire features were related to nonsynonymous mutation counts determined by whole-exome sequencing of tumor tissue. In the raw uncorrected reads, each unique combination of TCR and UMI appeared more than ten times on average.

Libraries came from 5' RACE. Sequencing used a NextSeq 500. In the TCR library protocol, a unique molecular identifier was attached to each TCR cDNA molecule so that PCR and sequencing errors could be corrected. Under the source paper's analysis protocol: TCR identification, UMI-based error correction and CDR3 extraction were all carried out with Decombinator tools. Expanded TCRs were defined as those above a frequency of 2 per 1,000, corresponding to the top 1% of the tumor frequency distribution. Rényi diversity was computed with the R vegan package after subsampling each repertoire 100 times to 5,000 TCRs. To build CDR3 similarity networks, amino acid triplet string-kernel similarity was used, and CDR3s were connected when their pairwise similarity was above 0.82. Through fastp at Q25 and MiXCR, TCRdb rebuilt clones from the public reads, retaining in-frame beta chains. Rows merge per CDR3 protein into single entries with the most common DNA and genes. The V and J calls were determined by TCRdb, not by the authors. This sample is represented by over 6,000 distinct CDR3 sequences; 9.7% of them were singletons. Of the sample, 20% to 25% is held by the ten largest clones.

This clonotype has ten or more counts. What antigen it recognizes has not been identified. Qualities for individual bases were not recorded, and no much larger clone is one base off. The time point label corresponds to: sample taken at primary tumor resection. Donors were 72 patients with early-stage, untreated non-small cell lung cancer from the lung TRACERx cohort. TCR sequencing used whole RNA extracted from tumor and nontumor lung tissue, or from cryopreserved PBMC samples, without cell sorting. Patients were selected for TCR sequencing only if sufficient RNA was available from at least two tumor regions. Before selection, tumor and adjacent nontumor lung specimens were reviewed by a lung pathologist. Findings and caveats that apply to the study as a whole: Additional single-cell paired TCR alpha and beta sequencing was considered necessary to confirm, at a functional level, the hypothesis that regional TCRs recognize regional mutations.

This sequence originates from a male donor with early-stage non-small cell lung cancer. This specimen was normal lung tissue next to the tumor, taken at surgery.

CDR3 region: CASRSNIVTDTQYF. The DNA is TGTGCCAGCAGGTCGAACATAGTCACAGATACGCAGTATTTT. The V gene is TRBV13 and the J gene is TRBJ2-3; there is no confident call for the D gene. From the germline V gene (reference sequence), CDR1 is PRHDT and CDR2 is FYEKMQ. At the junction V is shortened by 6 bases and J by 2 bases, with 12 bases in between. From the cysteine up to the phenylalanine, the CDR3 has a length of 14 residues. Only the CDR3 DNA is retained, 42 bases long and in frame from the first base.